This T cell receptor (beta chain) was retrieved from a study of T cell responses to AZD1222 COVID-19 vaccine. Study-wide points: Spike-specific TCR breadth and depth both grew after two AZD1222 doses. A mostly white British donor set with more females was recruited, and clonal diversity was possibly underestimated. Only 6 or 7 individuals given AZD1222 were seropositive at baseline.

Turning to this clone: Its antigen is still unknown.

TCRdb's table, derived via immunoSEQ multiplex PCR, lists solely in-frame clones and lacks some. Here the sample spans about 120,000 clones, around nine tenths being singletons. This sample comprised peripheral blood, obtained 28 days after the second AZD1222 dose. The TCR originated in an adult who received the AZD1222 COVID-19 vaccine.

In nucleotides, the CDR3 is TGTGCCAGCAGTTACCAACCCCCGGAGAACACCGGGGAGCTGTTTTTT. Its protein product is CASSYQPPENTGELFF. The rearrangement joins TRBV6-5 to TRBJ2-2; D gene unclear. The ends were cut back, 2 bases at V and 1 base at J, with 11 bases in the middle. CDR1 is MNHEY and CDR2 is SVGAGI in the germline V gene. The CDR3 has 16 amino acids.